This TCR beta chain was captured by sequencing in a study of blood T cells in healthy people across ages. Study-level findings and limits: Strongly correlated with naive T cell percentage was TCR beta diversity.

RNA extraction gave at least 5.5 micrograms of total RNA per sample. This clonotype was counted a few times. Its specificity is unknown. The authors ran a second PCR of about 6 to 11 cycles using a sample-barcoded 5' primer and a J-beta primer mix. One entry per CDR3 protein results from TCRdb running MiXCR on the 5' RACE reads. The table includes about 1.1 million distinct CDR3 sequences, roughly two fifths detected once. There are 14 residues in the CDR3. Germline-derived CDR1 and CDR2 are KGHSH and LQKENI. V lost 3 bases to trimming and J lost 3 bases, with 12 bases between them. V gene TRBV18 combines with J gene TRBJ2-7, with D possibly TRBD2 on 6 matching bases. The source material was blood. The receptor was isolated from a man between 18 and 35 years old in good health. The CDR3: CASSPSGGNYEQYF. DNA of the CDR3: TGTGCCAGCTCACCTTCTGGAGGGAACTACGAGCAGTACTTC.